This T cell receptor (beta chain) was recovered during a study of T cell responses to AZD1222 COVID-19 vaccine. General study points: Clonal diversity was possibly underestimated, and white British individuals and females predominated among donors.

The junction had 8 bases not matched to a gene; V was cut back by 4 bases and J by 8 bases. CDR1 is SGDLS, CDR2 YYNGEE, per germline. The CDR3 contains 15 residues. In regard to this clone: Its antigen is still unknown.

The repertoire was sequenced with immunoSEQ multiplex PCR; TCRdb's copy has only in-frame clones and lacks some. The table has some 200,000 clones, roughly 92% seen once. The sequence was collected from an adult who received the MenACWY meningococcal vaccine as a control. Sequencing was performed on peripheral blood, taken 28 days after the second dose of the MenACWY control vaccine. The rearrangement uses TRBV9 and TRBJ2-1; 11 bases align to TRBD2. CDR3 DNA: TGTGCCAGCAGCCTAACTAGCGGGAGCTTGTATGAGCAGTTCTTC. It translates to CASSLTSGSLYEQFF.